This passage covers 13 T cell receptor beta chains from one sample sequenced in a study of control samples from healthy donors and cancer patients. Here immunoSEQ multiplex PCR was the method, and the copy in TCRdb shows in-frame clones only, minus some. The table includes under 150,000 clones, roughly 90% detected once. The specimen was blood. Receptors were obtained from a man aged 25 to 40 in good health.

The chain links TRBV10-1 to TRBJ2-7, with TRBD1 as a possible D gene (5 bases). The CDR3 is 12 residues long. CDR1 is WNHNN, CDR2 SYGVQD, per germline (reference sequence). V lost 6 bases to trimming and J lost 5 bases, with 11 bases between them. CDR3 DNA: TGCGCCAGCAGCCTAAGGGGCCACGAGCAGTACTTC. Translation gives CASSLRGHEQYF.

This clone has only one observation. The chain uses TRBV6-5 and TRBJ1-1; D is ambiguous. Deletions cut 7 bases from V and 6 bases from J, with 12 bases between. Germline CDR1 MNHEY, CDR2 SVGAGI. This CDR3 has 12 amino acids. The CDR3 loop reads CASKATSAEAFF. The CDR3 bases are TGTGCCAGCAAGGCAACCTCAGCTGAAGCTTTCTTT.

V is TRBV7-2 and J is TRBJ1-1; D gene ambiguous. The V gene's germline CDR1 is SGHTA and CDR2 FQGNSA. The CDR3 spans 13 residues. V lost 5 bases and J 1 base, leaving 8 bases between the germline ends. The CDR3: CASSLLRNTEAFF. The CDR3 DNA follows: TGTGCCAGCAGCCTCCTCCGGAACACTGAAGCTTTCTTT.

V and J are TRBV6-5 and TRBJ2-7, with 7 bases aligning to TRBD2. Germline assignment: CDR1 MNHEY and CDR2 SVGAGI. With V trimmed by 8 bases and J by 4 bases, 11 bases remained unmatched. The CDR3 runs 14 residues. CDR3 nucleotide sequence: TGTGCCAGCTCCCCCAACGGGGGGAGGTACGAGCAGTACTTC. It is translated as CASSPNGGRYEQYF.

This clone was detected a few times. The chain combines TRBV30 with TRBJ2-7; 10 nucleotides match TRBD2. After removal of 5 bases from V and 8 bases from J, the junction contained 9 bases not matched to a gene. CDR3 length equals 13 residues. The V gene's germline CDR1 is GTSNPN and CDR2 SVGIG (reference sequence). CDR3 protein: CAWARTSGEQQYF. The CDR3 DNA is TGTGCCTGGGCCCGGACTAGCGGCGAGCAGCAGTACTTC.

V gene TRBV5-1 combines with J gene TRBJ2-3, with 10 bases that match TRBD1. The trim removed 4 bases at V and 4 bases at J, leaving 3 bases unmatched. Germline CDR1 and CDR2: SGHRS and YFSETQ. This CDR3 comprises 14 residues. CDR3: CASSRQGAPDTQYF. The CDR3, as DNA: TGCGCCAGCAGCAGACAGGGGGCACCAGATACGCAGTATTTT. Full variable domain (remainder filled in from reference TRBV5-1 and TRBJ2-3): KAGVTQTPRYLIKTRGQQVTLSCSPISGHRSVSWYQQTPGQGLQFLFEYFSETQRNKGNFPGRFSGRQFSNSRSEMNVSTLELGDSALYLCASSRQGAPDTQYFGPGTRLTVL.

As concerns this clone: The sample carries other DNA sequences with the same CDR3. The chain has TRBV9 and TRBJ2-7, with D unresolved. The CDR3 extends over 14 amino acids. Germline CDR1 SGDLS, CDR2 YYNGEE. With 0 bases removed from V and 4 bases from J, the gap between germline ends came to 11 bases. This CDR3 is CASSVASSGYEQYF. The DNA for the CDR3 is TGTGCCAGCAGCGTAGCCAGTTCCGGATACGAGCAGTACTTC.

The J gene is TRBJ2-1, the V gene TRBV7-2, with D hard to call. Germline V gives CDR1 SGHTA, CDR2 FQGNSA. Trimming stripped 1 base from V and 9 bases from J, with 4 bases between. The CDR3 is 11 residues long. The CDR3: CASSLEIEQFF. The CDR3 nucleotides are TGTGCCAGCAGCTTAGAAATTGAGCAGTTCTTC.

This clone was observed a few times. V usage is TRBV7-6 and J usage is TRBJ1-1, with TRBD1 identical over 9 bases. J lost 3 bases, V lost 5 bases, and 10 bases had no gene match. This CDR3 is 16 amino acids long. The germline gives CDR1 SGHVS, CDR2 FNYEAQ. Written as DNA, the CDR3 is TGTGCCAGCAGCCCACTAGGGGGACAGGGCTACACTGAAGCTTTCTTT. Its translation: CASSPLGGQGYTEAFF.

This clone has only one observation. The chain links TRBV5-1 to TRBJ1-6; D ambiguous. The CDR3 sequence is 13 residues long. The V and J ends lost 0 bases and 8 bases respectively, with 6 bases between them. Germline V gene data show CDR1 as SGHRS and CDR2 as YFSETQ. CDR3 bases: TGCGCCAGCAGCTTGGAATCAGATTCACCCCTCCACTTT. It codes for CASSLESDSPLHF.

The V gene is TRBV27, the J gene TRBJ2-7, with TRBD1 identical over 11 bases. Germline values: CDR1 MNHEY, CDR2 SMNVEV (reference sequence). The CDR3 spans 16 residues. Trimming at V came to 3 bases and at J to 3 bases, leaving 7 bases not matched to a gene. As DNA, the CDR3 is TGTGCCAGCAGTTTGGAAGCCGGGACAGGGGGCTACGAGCAGTACTTC. Residues: CASSLEAGTGGYEQYF.

This clone was seen a single time. The chain is built from TRBV7-9 and TRBJ2-7; unclear D gene. The germline CDR1 and CDR2 sequences are SEHNR and FQNEAQ (reference sequence). Deletions cut 6 bases from V and 4 bases from J, with 16 bases between. The CDR3 is 14 amino acids. The CDR3 here is CASSPPETFYEQYF. CDR3 DNA: TGTGCCAGCAGTCCCCCCGAAACCTTTTACGAGCAGTACTTC.

This chain uses TRBV10-3 with TRBJ2-5; no firm D call. V shed 3 bases and J shed 0 bases, with 11 bases lying between them. The V gene's germline CDR1 is ENHRY and CDR2 SYGVKD. CDR3 size: 15 residues. The DNA for the CDR3 is TGTGCCATCAGTGAAGGCAGCCACCACCAAGAGACCCAGTACTTC. Translation: CAISEGSHHQETQYF.